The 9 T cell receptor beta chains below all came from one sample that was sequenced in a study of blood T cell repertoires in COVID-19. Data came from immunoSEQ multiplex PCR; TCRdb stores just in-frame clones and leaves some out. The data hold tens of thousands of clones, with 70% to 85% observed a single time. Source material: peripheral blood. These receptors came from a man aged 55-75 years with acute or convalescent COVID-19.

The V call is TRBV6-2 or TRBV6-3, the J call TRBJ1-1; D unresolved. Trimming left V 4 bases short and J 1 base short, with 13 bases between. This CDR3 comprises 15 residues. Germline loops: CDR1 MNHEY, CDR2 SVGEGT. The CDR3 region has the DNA TGTGCCAGCAGTTCCGCTGGACTCAAGAACACTGAAGCTTTCTTT. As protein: CASSSAGLKNTEAFF.

CDR3 region: CASSPHAGTDTQYF. As DNA, the CDR3 is TGTGCCAGCAGCCCACATGCCGGGACAGATACGCAGTATTTT. The V and J genes are TRBV2 and TRBJ2-3; D gene ambiguous. Looked up from germline, CDR1 is SNHLY and CDR2 is FYNNEI. The CDR3 extends over 14 amino acids. V lost 6 bases and J lost 3, with 13 bases in between. The entire variable domain, with the rest obtained from reference TRBV2 and TRBJ2-3, is as follows: EPEVTQTPSHQVTQMGQEVILRCVPISNHLYFYWYRQILGQKVEFLVSFYNNEISEKSEIFDDQFSVERPDGSNFTLKIRSTKLEDSAMYFCASSPHAGTDTQYFGPGTRLTVL.

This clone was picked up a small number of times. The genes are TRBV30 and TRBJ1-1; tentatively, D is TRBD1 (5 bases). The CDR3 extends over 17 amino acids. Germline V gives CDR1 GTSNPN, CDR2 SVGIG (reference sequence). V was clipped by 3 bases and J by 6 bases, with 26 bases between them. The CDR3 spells CAWSLFLKGWGGPEAFF. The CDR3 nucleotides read TGTGCCTGGAGCCTCTTTCTAAAGGGGTGGGGAGGGCCTGAAGCTTTCTTT.

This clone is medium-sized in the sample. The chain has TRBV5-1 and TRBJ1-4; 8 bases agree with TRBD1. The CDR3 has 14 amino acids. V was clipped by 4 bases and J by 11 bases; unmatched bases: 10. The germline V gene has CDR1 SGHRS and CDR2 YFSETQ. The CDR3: CASSRDRSGGKLFF. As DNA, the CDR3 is TGCGCCAGCAGCCGGGACAGGTCCGGGGGGAAACTGTTTTTT.

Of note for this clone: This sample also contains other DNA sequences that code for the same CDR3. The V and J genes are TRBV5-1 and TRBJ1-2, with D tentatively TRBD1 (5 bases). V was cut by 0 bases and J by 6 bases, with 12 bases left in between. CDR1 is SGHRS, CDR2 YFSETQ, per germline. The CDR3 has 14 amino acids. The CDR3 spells CASSLAGQGDGYTF. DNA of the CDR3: TGCGCCAGCAGCTTGGCCGGTCAGGGCGATGGCTACACCTTC.

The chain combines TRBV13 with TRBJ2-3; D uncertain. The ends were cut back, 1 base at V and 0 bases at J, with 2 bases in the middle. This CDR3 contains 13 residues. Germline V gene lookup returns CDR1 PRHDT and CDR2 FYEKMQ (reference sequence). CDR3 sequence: CASSLVSTDTQYF. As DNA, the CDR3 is TGTGCCAGCAGCTTAGTAAGCACAGATACGCAGTATTTT.

The CDR3 bases are TGTGCCAGCAATAGGAGGGGTGAGCAGTTCTTC. Translation: CASNRRGEQFF. V gene TRBV7-8 combines with J gene TRBJ2-1, with D possibly being TRBD2 (6 bases). V was shortened by 7 bases and J by 9 bases, with 10 bases between the two germline ends. Germline values: CDR1 SGHVS, CDR2 FQNEAQ. This CDR3 is built from 11 residues.

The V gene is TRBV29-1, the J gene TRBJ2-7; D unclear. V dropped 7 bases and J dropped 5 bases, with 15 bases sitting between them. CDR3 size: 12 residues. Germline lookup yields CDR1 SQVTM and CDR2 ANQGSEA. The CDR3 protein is CSARDTFHEQYF. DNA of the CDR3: TGCAGCGCCCGCGACACCTTCCACGAGCAGTACTTC.

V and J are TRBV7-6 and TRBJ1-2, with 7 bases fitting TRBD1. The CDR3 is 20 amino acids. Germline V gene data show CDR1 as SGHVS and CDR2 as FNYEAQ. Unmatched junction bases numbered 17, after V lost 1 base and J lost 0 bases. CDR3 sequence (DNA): TGTGCCAGCAGCTTAGGGTCGGGCTGGGGCAGGGGGACCTCTAACTATGGCTACACCTTC. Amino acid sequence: CASSLGSGWGRGTSNYGYTF.